A selection of T cell receptor beta chains follows, all from one sample in a study of regulatory T cells in long-lasting Graves disease. TCRdb re-derived calls from the multiplex PCR reads in MiXCR, one entry per CDR3 protein. The sample lists 450,000 or so distinct CDR3 sequences; roughly 22% were seen once. The sequencing used peripheral blood mononuclear cells (PBMCs), collected when the disease was refractory, from a patient treated with antithyroid drugs. The receptors derive from a female donor with Graves disease. Both conserved end residues are part of each CDR3. The D gene is left open where the match is weak. Clone size is not always given. Where it is, it says once, few, many or a class for expanded clones.

v_gene	abundance	j_gene	d_gene	CDR3nt	CDR3aa
TRBV2	.	TRBJ2-3	.	TGTGCCAGCAGCCTCCGGGGAGAAGGAGATACGCAGTATTTT	CASSLRGEGDTQYF
TRBV28	many	TRBJ2-6	.	TGTGCCAGCAGTAAATTTGGCATTTCTGGGGCCAACGTCCTGACTTTC	CASSKFGISGANVLTF
TRBV7-6	.	TRBJ1-5	.	TGTGCCAGTTCGGGACTTTCGGGGGTTAATCAGCCCCAGCATTTT	CASSGLSGVNQPQHF
TRBV29-1	.	TRBJ1-1	.	TGCAGCGTTGGGGGTATCGGGGCTGAAGCTTTCTTT	CSVGGIGAEAFF
TRBV11-3	few	TRBJ2-1	TRBD1	TGTGCCAGCAGCCTGACCGGGACAGCTACGGACTACAATGAGCAGTTCTTC	CASSLTGTATDYNEQFF
TRBV16	many	TRBJ2-7	TRBD2	TGTGCCAGCAGCCAAGCGGGGGACGCCTACGAGCAGTACTTC	CASSQAGDAYEQYF
TRBV28	.	TRBJ1-1	.	TGTGCCAGCAGTTTGAGCTACGTAAAGGCTGAAGCTTTCTTT	CASSLSYVKAEAFF
TRBV3-1	many	TRBJ1-4	.	TGTGCCAGCAGCCAAGATTTAGGACGGGCGAATGAAAAACTGTTTTTT	CASSQDLGRANEKLFF
TRBV28	many	TRBJ2-7	.	TGTGCCAGCAGTGGATCCGGGACGTTATCCCCTGGGGGCTCCTACGAGCAGTACTTC	CASSGSGTLSPGGSYEQYF
TRBV12-3/TRBV12-4	many	TRBJ1-6	.	TGTGCCAGCACTCCCCTGCTGAATTCACCCCTCCACTTT	CASTPLLNSPLHF
TRBV28	.	TRBJ2-2	.	TGTGCCAGCAGTTTGGGGGGCCCCGGTCGCGGGGAGCTGTTTTTT	CASSLGGPGRGELFF
TRBV6-1	many	TRBJ2-5	.	TGTGCCAGCAGTGTAGAGGCAGCCCAAGAGACCCAGTACTTC	CASSVEAAQETQYF
TRBV7-2	.	TRBJ2-1	.	TGTGCCAGCAGCTTAGGGATGATGGGGGGTGAGCAGTTCTTC	CASSLGMMGGEQFF
TRBV6-9	.	TRBJ1-6	.	TGTGCCAGCAGTTACTCAGGGCAGGGGTTCTCACCCCTCCACTTT	CASSYSGQGFSPLHF
TRBV29-1	many	TRBJ1-1	TRBD1	TGCAGCGCCGTCCGGGACAGCCACACTGAAGCTTTCTTT	CSAVRDSHTEAFF
TRBV29-1	.	TRBJ1-1	.	TGCAGCACCAAAGAACCGGGGACTGAAGCTTTCTTT	CSTKEPGTEAFF
TRBV28	many	TRBJ2-4	TRBD1	TGTGCCAGCACCCTCGAAGGGGGCAGGGGCTACATTCAGTACTTC	CASTLEGGRGYIQYF
TRBV7-2	many	TRBJ1-5	.	TGTGCCAGCAGCCGGGACCGCCAAGAGCCCCAGCATTTT	CASSRDRQEPQHF
TRBV19	few	TRBJ1-5	TRBD1	TGTGCCAGTACCGGGACTTCGGGCAGGGGGCAGCCCCAGCATTTT	CASTGTSGRGQPQHF
TRBV3-1	many	TRBJ2-7	.	TGTGCCAGCAGCCAAGATCTTGCCGAGCAGTACTTC	CASSQDLAEQYF
TRBV6-1	many	TRBJ1-4	TRBD1	TGTGCCAGCAGCCCAGGGGGCAGAATTGAAAAACTGTTTTTT	CASSPGGRIEKLFF
TRBV6-2/TRBV6-3	many	TRBJ1-1	.	TGTGCCAGCTGGGGGGGGGCGCGCGCTTTCTTT	CASWGGARAFF
TRBV14	.	TRBJ2-2	TRBD1	TGTGCCAGCAGCCCGACAGGGTTTCGTACCGGGGAGCTGTTTTTT	CASSPTGFRTGELFF
TRBV6-1	many	TRBJ1-2	TRBD1	TGTGCCAGCAGCTTTACCGGGACAGGCTATGGCTACACCTTC	CASSFTGTGYGYTF
TRBV5-6	few	TRBJ2-5	.	TGTGCCAGCAGCTTCCTGACTTGGCAAGAGACCCAGTACTTC	CASSFLTWQETQYF
TRBV27	many	TRBJ1-5	TRBD1	TGTGCCAGCAGTTTAACACAGGGGGCAGGTCAGCCCCAGCATTTT	CASSLTQGAGQPQHF
TRBV27	few	TRBJ1-5	.	TGTGCCAGCAGCTTTATACCGGGTCCAGATCAGCCCCAGCATTTT	CASSFIPGPDQPQHF
TRBV10-3	few	TRBJ1-6	.	TGTGCCATCAGTGAGCAAAGAGGGGGAGGGGATAATTCACCCCTCCACTTT	CAISEQRGGGDNSPLHF
TRBV27	.	TRBJ2-4	TRBD2	TGTGCCAGCAGTTTAGATCTAGCGGGAAACATTCAGTACTTC	CASSLDLAGNIQYF
TRBV28	many	TRBJ2-7	TRBD2	TGTGCCAGCAGGCCGGGACTAGCGACCCCCTGGTACTTC	CASRPGLATPWYF
TRBV11-3	many	TRBJ2-5	.	TGTGCCAGCAGCTTAGCACAGGCAGAGACCCAGTACTTC	CASSLAQAETQYF
TRBV13	many	TRBJ1-1	TRBD1	TGTGCCAGCACCTCGACAGGGCTTCGCACTGAAGCTTTCTTT	CASTSTGLRTEAFF
TRBV28	many	TRBJ1-6	.	TGTGCCAGCAGTTTAGGAGGGGGGTGGTCACCCCTCCACTTT	CASSLGGGWSPLHF
TRBV5-1	.	TRBJ2-1	.	TGCGCCAGCAGCTTCCTAGTAGGGTCGGGGGACAATGAGCAGTTCTTC	CASSFLVGSGDNEQFF
TRBV3-1	many	TRBJ2-7	.	TGTGCCAGCAGCCGACCGGGGCACTACGAGCAGTACTTC	CASSRPGHYEQYF
TRBV7-9	many	TRBJ1-2	TRBD1	TGTGCCAGCAGCCCCTGGACAGGGCAATATGGCTACACCTTC	CASSPWTGQYGYTF
TRBV7-3	.	TRBJ2-2	TRBD2	TGTGCCAGCAGCACCCCCCCGGGGGGGAACACCGGGGAGCTGTTTTTT	CASSTPPGGNTGELFF
TRBV6-4	few	TRBJ1-5	.	TGTGCCAGCAGTCCAGGGGAGGAGCAGCCCCAGCATTTT	CASSPGEEQPQHF
TRBV24-1	many	TRBJ1-4	TRBD1	TGTGCCACCAGTGACTCCGGGACGGGACAGGGTTATGAAAAACTGTTTTTT	CATSDSGTGQGYEKLFF
TRBV25-1	.	TRBJ1-1	.	TGTGCCAGCAGTGACAGGTTTGGTGGCACTGAAGCTTTCTTT	CASSDRFGGTEAFF
TRBV20-1	.	TRBJ2-3	.	TGCAGTGCTAGCCAGGGTACGCAGTATTTT	CSASQGTQYF
TRBV30	.	TRBJ1-2	.	TGTGCCTGGAGTGGAAGGGAGTTCAACTATGGCTACACCTTC	CAWSGREFNYGYTF
TRBV20-1	.	TRBJ2-6	.	TGCAGTGCTCCAGTTGGGGGTTATGGGGCCAACGTCCTGACTTTC	CSAPVGGYGANVLTF
TRBV7-2	many	TRBJ1-2	.	TGTGCCAGCAGCTTAGGAGGGGGGCTCGGCTACACCTTC	CASSLGGGLGYTF
TRBV6-1	few	TRBJ2-7	TRBD1	TGTGCCAGCCGTGTTGATTCGGGACAGGGCTACGAGCAGTACTTC	CASRVDSGQGYEQYF
TRBV20-1	.	TRBJ1-1	.	TGCAGTCCCCTAACGGAAAACACTGAAGCTTTCTTT	CSPLTENTEAFF
TRBV7-2	many	TRBJ2-6	.	TGTGCCAGCAGTTTCCAGGGTGCCGGGGCCAACGTCCTGACTTTC	CASSFQGAGANVLTF
TRBV10-3	few	TRBJ1-5	TRBD1	TGTGCCATCAGACAGGGGTACAATCAGCCCCAGCATTTT	CAIRQGYNQPQHF
TRBV5-6	few	TRBJ1-4	.	TGTGCCAGCAGCTTGAGGTCCGGGATTAATGAAAAACTGTTTTTT	CASSLRSGINEKLFF
TRBV7-2	many	TRBJ2-5	TRBD2	TGTGCCAGCAGCTTAGTCCTAGCGGGGTTGCAGGAGACCCAGTACTTC	CASSLVLAGLQETQYF